The clone carrying this T cell receptor (beta chain) has a single count. The data were taken from a study of blood T cell repertoires in COVID-19. Study summary: There were acute and convalescent COVID-19 samples, and they came from the United States, Italy and Spain. In each case, the material was cDNA or gDNA derived from T cells, B-cell-depleted T cells, or PBMCs.

Per the original data handling: Amplification of reference gene primers provided the estimated nucleated cell counts. Sequencing used immunoSEQ multiplex PCR; TCRdb keeps in-frame clones, though not all of them. Clone size and the V and J calls come from that table; the DNA yielded D and trimming. The sample shows some 300,000 clones, 70% to 90% of them seen only once. The CDR3 consists of 16 residues. The V gene's germline CDR1 is MNHEY and CDR2 SVGEGT. Trimming shortened V by 2 bases and J by 4 bases, and 15 bases separated the two germline ends. Material for sequencing was peripheral blood. The chain couples TRBV6-2 or TRBV6-3 to TRBJ1-3, with a possible D match to TRBD1 (6 bases). The TCR comes from a woman between 25 and 40 years old who had recovered from COVID-19. The CDR3 DNA reads TGTGCCAGCAGTTACGTCGCAGGGGTCGGAGGAAACACCATATATTTT. This sequence encodes CASSYVAGVGGNTIYF.